The next 5 T cell receptor beta chains were all read from a single sample in a study of T cell responses to AZD1222 COVID-19 vaccine. The assay was immunoSEQ multiplex PCR, and TCRdb's table has in-frame clones only and misses some. The repertoire has approximately 82,000 clones, approximately 90% of them found once; the top ten carry roughly 5%. Sequences were derived from peripheral blood, sampled on day 0 of AZD1222 vaccination. The receptors come from an adult in good health.

This chain connects TRBV6-5 to TRBJ1-2; D unresolved. V lost 5 bases and J 4 bases, leaving 5 bases between the germline ends. Germline CDR1 is MNHEY and CDR2 is SVGAGI. The CDR3 contains 11 residues. This chain's CDR3 is CASSNSYGYTF. In DNA form, the CDR3 reads TGTGCCAGCAGTAACAGCTATGGCTACACCTTC.

This chain links TRBV4-2 with TRBJ2-5; the D call may be TRBD1 or TRBD2 (5 bases each). Germline loops: CDR1 LGHNA, CDR2 YNFKEQ. V gave up 6 bases and J gave up 4 bases, with 18 bases separating them. CDR3 length equals 15 residues. The CDR3 DNA sequence: TGTGCCAGCAGGGGGGATATTAGCAGTGGAGAGACCCAGTACTTC. Protein sequence: CASRGDISSGETQYF.

The chain has TRBV5-6 and TRBJ1-6, with TRBD1 matching over 8 bases. After removal of 4 bases from V and 7 bases from J, the junction contained 10 bases not matched to a gene. The CDR3 totals 16 residues. Per germline, CDR1 SGHDT and CDR2 YYEEEE. In DNA, the CDR3 is TGTGCCAGCAGCCCCGAGACAGGGGACCCAAATTCACCCCTCCACTTT. It encodes CASSPETGDPNSPLHF.

The rearrangement links TRBV7-9 to TRBJ2-3; TRBD2 agrees at 14 bases. There are 19 residues in the CDR3. The V gene's germline CDR1 is SEHNR and CDR2 FQNEAQ (reference sequence). Trimming at V came to 5 bases and at J to 2 bases, leaving 12 bases not matched to a gene. CDR3 DNA sequence: TGTGCCAGCAGCCCCCGGACTAGCGGGGGGAGGAGGATCACAGATACGCAGTATTTT. It codes for CASSPRTSGGRRITDTQYF.

The V call is TRBV7-2, the J call TRBJ2-3; a weak D match, TRBD2 (6 bases). Per germline, CDR1 SGHTA and CDR2 FQGNSA. Trimming removed 4 bases at V and 3 bases at J, with 11 bases between. This CDR3 contains 14 residues. CDR3 nucleotide sequence: TGTGCCAGCAGCTCCCTCCGGGGGACAGATACGCAGTATTTT. Translating it yields CASSSLRGTDTQYF.